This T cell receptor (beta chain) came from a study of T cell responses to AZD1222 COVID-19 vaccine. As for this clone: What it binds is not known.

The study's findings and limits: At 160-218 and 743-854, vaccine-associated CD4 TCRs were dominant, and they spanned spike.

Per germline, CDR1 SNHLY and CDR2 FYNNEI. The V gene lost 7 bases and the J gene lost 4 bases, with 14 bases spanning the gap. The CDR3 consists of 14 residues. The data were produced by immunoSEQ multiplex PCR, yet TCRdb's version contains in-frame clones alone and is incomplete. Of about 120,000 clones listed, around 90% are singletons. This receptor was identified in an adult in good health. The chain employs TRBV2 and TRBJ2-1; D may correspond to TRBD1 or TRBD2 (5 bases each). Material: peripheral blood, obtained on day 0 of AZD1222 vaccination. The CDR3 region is CASTRDRGYNEQFF. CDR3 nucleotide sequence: TGTGCCAGCACCCGGGACCGGGGTTACAATGAGCAGTTCTTC.